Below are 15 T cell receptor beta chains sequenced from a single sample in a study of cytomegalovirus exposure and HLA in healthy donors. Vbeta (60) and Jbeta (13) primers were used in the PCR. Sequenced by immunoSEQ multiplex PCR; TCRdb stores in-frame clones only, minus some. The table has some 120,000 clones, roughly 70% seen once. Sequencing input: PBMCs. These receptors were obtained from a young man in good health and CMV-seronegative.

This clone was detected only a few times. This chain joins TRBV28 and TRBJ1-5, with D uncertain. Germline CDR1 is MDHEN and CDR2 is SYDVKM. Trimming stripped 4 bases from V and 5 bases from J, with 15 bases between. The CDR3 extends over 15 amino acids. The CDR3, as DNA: TGTGCCAGCAGTTGGGAATCGGGAGATTATCAGCCCCAGCATTTT. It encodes CASSWESGDYQPQHF.

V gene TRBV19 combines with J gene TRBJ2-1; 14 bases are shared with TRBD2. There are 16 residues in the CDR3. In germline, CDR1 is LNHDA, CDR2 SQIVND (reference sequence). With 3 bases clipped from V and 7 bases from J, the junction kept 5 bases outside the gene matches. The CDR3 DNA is TGTGCCAGTAGTATCACCGGACTAGCGGGAGGTAATGAGCAGTTCTTC. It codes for CASSITGLAGGNEQFF.

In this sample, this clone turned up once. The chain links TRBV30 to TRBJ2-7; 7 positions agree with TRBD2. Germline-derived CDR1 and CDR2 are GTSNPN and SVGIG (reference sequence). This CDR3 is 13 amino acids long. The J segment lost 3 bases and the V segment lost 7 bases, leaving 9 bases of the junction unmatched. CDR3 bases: TGTGCCTCAGGTGGTTGGGAGGGCTACGAGCAGTACTTC. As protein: CASGGWEGYEQYF.

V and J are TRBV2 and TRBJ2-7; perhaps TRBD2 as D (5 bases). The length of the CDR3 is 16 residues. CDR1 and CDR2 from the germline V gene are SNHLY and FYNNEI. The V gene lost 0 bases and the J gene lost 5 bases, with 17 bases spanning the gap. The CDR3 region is CASSEAHAGLRDEQYF. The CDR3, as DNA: TGTGCCAGCAGTGAAGCCCACGCGGGCCTTCGGGACGAGCAGTACTTC.

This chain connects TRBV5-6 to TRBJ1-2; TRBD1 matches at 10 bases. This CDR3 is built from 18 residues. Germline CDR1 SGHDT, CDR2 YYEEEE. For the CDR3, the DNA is TGTTTAATACGAGGAACGAGGAGCTTGGGACAGGGGAACTATGGCTACACCTTC. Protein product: CLIRGTRSLGQGNYGYTF. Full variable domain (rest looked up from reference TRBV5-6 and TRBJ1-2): DAGVTQSPTHLIKTRGQQVTLRCSPKSGHDTVSWYQQALGQGPQFIFQYYEEEERQRGNFPDRFSGHQFPNYSSELNVNALLLGDSALYLCLIRGTRSLGQGNYGYTFGSGTRLTVV.

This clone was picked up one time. The CDR3 region has the DNA TGCGCCAGCAGCCAAGCCCGGGACAGGGGTGAGCGGGAGGGCCTGGAGACCCAGTACTTC. Translated, it gives CASSQARDRGEREGLETQYF. The chain links TRBV4-1 to TRBJ2-5, with D possibly being TRBD1 or TRBD2 (10 bases each). The CDR3 covers 20 residues. Between the trimmed V and J ends, which lost 1 base and 5 bases, there was a span of 29 bases. The germline CDR1 and CDR2 sequences are MGHRA and YSYEKL.

CDR3 amino acids: CASSYFDRDGTEAFF. The CDR3 coding sequence is TGTGCCAGCAGTTACTTTGACAGGGACGGCACTGAAGCTTTCTTT. The V and J genes are TRBV6-5 and TRBJ1-1, with 7 nucleotides matching TRBD1. This CDR3 contains 15 residues. V gave up 1 base and J gave up 4 bases; unmatched junction bases: 6. In germline, CDR1 is MNHEY, CDR2 SVGAGI.

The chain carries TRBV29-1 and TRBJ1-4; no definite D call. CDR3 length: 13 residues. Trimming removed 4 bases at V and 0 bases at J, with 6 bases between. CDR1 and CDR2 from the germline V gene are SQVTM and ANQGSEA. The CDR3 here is CSVVLATNEKLFF. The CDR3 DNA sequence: TGCAGCGTTGTTCTAGCAACTAATGAAAAACTGTTTTTT.

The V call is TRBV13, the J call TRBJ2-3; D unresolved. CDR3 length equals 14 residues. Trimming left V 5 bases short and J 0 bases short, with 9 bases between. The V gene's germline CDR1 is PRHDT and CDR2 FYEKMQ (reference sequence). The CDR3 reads CASSALTSTDTQYF. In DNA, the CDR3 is TGTGCCAGCAGCGCCCTAACTAGCACAGATACGCAGTATTTT.

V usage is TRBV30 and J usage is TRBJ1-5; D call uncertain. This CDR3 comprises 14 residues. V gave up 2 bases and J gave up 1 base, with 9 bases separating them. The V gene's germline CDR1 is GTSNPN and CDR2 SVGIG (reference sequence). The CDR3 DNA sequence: TGTGCCTGGAGTACTGAGCCCAGCAATCAGCCCCAGCATTTT. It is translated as CAWSTEPSNQPQHF.

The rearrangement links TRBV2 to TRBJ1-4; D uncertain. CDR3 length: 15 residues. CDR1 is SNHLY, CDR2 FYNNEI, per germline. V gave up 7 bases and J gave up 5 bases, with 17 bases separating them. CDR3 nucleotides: TGTGCCAGCAAGGGCGGGAGGGCACCAAATGAAAAACTGTTTTTT. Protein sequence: CASKGGRAPNEKLFF.

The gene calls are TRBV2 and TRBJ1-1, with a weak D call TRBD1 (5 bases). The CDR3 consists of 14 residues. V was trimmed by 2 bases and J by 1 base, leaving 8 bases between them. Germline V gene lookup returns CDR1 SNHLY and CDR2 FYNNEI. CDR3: CASSEITGNTEAFF. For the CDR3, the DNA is TGTGCCAGCAGTGAAATTACAGGGAACACTGAAGCTTTCTTT.

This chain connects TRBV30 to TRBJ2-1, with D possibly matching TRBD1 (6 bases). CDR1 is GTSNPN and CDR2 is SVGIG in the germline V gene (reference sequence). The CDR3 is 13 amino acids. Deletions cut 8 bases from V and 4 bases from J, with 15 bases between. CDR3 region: CASTRGFYNEQFF. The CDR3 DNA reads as TGTGCCAGCACCAGGGGATTTTACAATGAGCAGTTCTTC.

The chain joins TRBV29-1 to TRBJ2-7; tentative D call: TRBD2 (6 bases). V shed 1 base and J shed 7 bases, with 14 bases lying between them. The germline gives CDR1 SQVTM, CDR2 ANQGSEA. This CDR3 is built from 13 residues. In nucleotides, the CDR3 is TGCAGCGTTGAAGGAGCCGCGGGAAGGGAGCAGTACTTC. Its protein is CSVEGAAGREQYF.

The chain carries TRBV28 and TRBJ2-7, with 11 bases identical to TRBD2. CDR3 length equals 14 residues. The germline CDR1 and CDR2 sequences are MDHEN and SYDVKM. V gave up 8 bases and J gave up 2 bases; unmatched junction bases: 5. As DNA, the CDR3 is TGTGCCAGCCTGGGACTAGCGGCCGCCTACGAGCAGTACTTC. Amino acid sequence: CASLGLAAAYEQYF.